Below, 10 T cell receptor beta chains from the same sample are listed, as sequenced in a study of blood T cell repertoires in COVID-19. Sequencing was performed with immunoSEQ multiplex PCR; in TCRdb, only in-frame clones are kept and a portion is missing. The data contain roughly 63,000 clones, roughly 80% of them seen just once; the ten biggest clones take up over 10%. Input material: peripheral blood. The receptor source for this set is a man older than 75 with acute or convalescent COVID-19.

The chain recombines TRBV10-2 with TRBJ1-1, with 7 bases fitting TRBD1. CDR1 and CDR2 (germline): WSHSY, SAAADI. The CDR3 totals 10 residues. J was trimmed by 8 bases and V by 6 bases; bases with no gene match: 0. The CDR3 sequence is CASRTGEAFF. The CDR3 DNA sequence: TGCGCCAGCAGGACAGGGGAAGCTTTCTTT.

The CDR3 DNA is TGCGCCAGCAGCCGGGGGGAGAACACTGAAGCTTTCTTT. It translates to CASSRGENTEAFF. This chain links TRBV5-1 with TRBJ1-1; D is perhaps TRBD1 (5 bases). CDR1 is SGHRS, CDR2 YFSETQ, per germline. The CDR3 is 13 residues long. The V end was cut by 4 bases, the J end by 1 base, with 8 bases between. The full variable domain, its missing parts supplied by reference TRBV5-1 and TRBJ1-1, is KAGVTQTPRYLIKTRGQQVTLSCSPISGHRSVSWYQQTPGQGLQFLFEYFSETQRNKGNFPGRFSGRQFSNSRSEMNVSTLELGDSALYLCASSRGENTEAFFGQGTRLTVV.

As concerns this clone: This specimen includes other DNA sequences encoding the same CDR3. The rearrangement uses TRBV30 and TRBJ1-1; the match to TRBD1 covers 8 bases. The junction had 4 bases not matched to a gene; V was cut back by 0 bases and J by 4 bases. There are 14 residues in the CDR3. Germline V gene lookup returns CDR1 GTSNPN and CDR2 SVGIG (reference sequence). The CDR3 here is CAWSVRQGATEAFF. As DNA, the CDR3 is TGTGCCTGGAGTGTTAGGCAGGGGGCCACTGAAGCTTTCTTT.

This sequence joins TRBV10-3 and TRBJ2-6; 9 bases fit TRBD1. The CDR3 length is 17 residues. V lost 10 bases to trimming and J lost 1 base; unmatched junction nucleotides: 11. Germline V gene data show CDR1 as ENHRY and CDR2 as SYGVKD. The CDR3 region has the DNA TGTGCCACCGGACAGGGGTCGGTTTCTTCTGGGGCCAACGTCCTGACTTTC. The encoded protein is CATGQGSVSSGANVLTF.

The chain couples TRBV5-8 to TRBJ2-1, with D possibly TRBD2 on 5 matching bases. The CDR3 is 17 residues long. Trimming shortened V by 5 bases and J by 7 bases, and 25 bases separated the two germline ends. Germline V gene lookup returns CDR1 SGHTS and CDR2 YDEGEE. CDR3 region: CASRLYTSDLPVNEQFF. The DNA of the CDR3 is TGTGCCAGCAGATTGTATACGTCGGACTTACCTGTTAATGAGCAGTTCTTC. Using reference TRBV5-8 and TRBJ2-1 for the parts outside the CDR3, the full variable domain is EAGVTQSPTHLIKTRGQQATLRCSPISGHTSVYWYQQALGLGLQFLLWYDEGEERNRGNFPPRFSGRQFPNYSSELNVNALELEDSALYLCASRLYTSDLPVNEQFFGPGTRLTVL.

This clone was detected a few times. The chain recombines TRBV25-1 with TRBJ1-1; weak D call: TRBD1 (5 bases). The CDR3 totals 14 residues. V was trimmed by 3 bases and J by 6 bases, leaving 14 bases between them. The germline CDR1 and CDR2 sequences are MGHDK and SYGVNS. CDR3 coding DNA: TGTGCCAGCAGTGATAACTTTGGGACTGCTGAAGCTTTCTTT. Its translation is CASSDNFGTAEAFF.

CDR3: CASSLSATNEKLFF. CDR3 nucleotide sequence: TGTGCCAGCAGCTTATCGGCAACTAATGAAAAACTGTTTTTT. The gene calls are TRBV7-2 and TRBJ1-4; D is unresolved. Per germline, CDR1 SGHTA and CDR2 FQGNSA. V lost 2 bases, J lost 0 bases, and 4 bases lay in between. This CDR3 spans 14 amino acids. The full variable domain, in which reference TRBV7-2 and TRBJ1-4 provide the parts outside the CDR3, is GAGVSQSPSNKVTEKGKDVELRCDPISGHTALYWYRQSLGQGLEFLIYFQGNSAPDKSGLPSDRFSAERTGGSVSTLTIQRTQQEDSAVYLCASSLSATNEKLFFGSGTQLSVL.

The chain carries TRBV14 and TRBJ1-6; 9 bases align to TRBD1. This CDR3 is 14 amino acids long. The V segment lost 8 bases and the J segment 3 bases; nucleotides outside the gene matches: 2. Per germline, CDR1 SGHDN and CDR2 FVKESK. The CDR3, as DNA: TGTGCCAGCCGGGGACAGGGCTATAATTCACCCCTCCACTTT. Its translation is CASRGQGYNSPLHF.

J is TRBJ2-5 and V is TRBV3-1 (or the pseudogene TRBV3-2); 10 bases match TRBD2. The CDR3 totals 14 residues. V shed 4 bases, J shed 8 bases, and the junction held 7 bases outside the gene matches. The germline V gene has CDR1 LGHDT and CDR2 YNNKEL (reference sequence). CDR3 sequence: CASSPSGGPGTQYF. The CDR3 DNA is TGTGCCAGCAGCCCTAGCGGGGGTCCGGGTACCCAGTACTTC.

The rearrangement links TRBV5-4 to TRBJ1-2; possibly TRBD1 for D (5 bases). This CDR3 is built from 16 residues. Trimming took 2 bases from V and 5 from J, leaving 19 bases between them. The germline V gene encodes CDR1 SGHNT and CDR2 YYREEE (reference sequence). CDR3 DNA: TGTGCCAGCAGCTTCGGCGGGACGCATGGGATTTATGGCTACACCTTC. Translated, it gives CASSFGGTHGIYGYTF.